The sequence of this TCR beta chain was determined in a study of cytomegalovirus exposure and HLA in healthy donors. Study results and caveats: In an earlier analysis, most TCR beta V segments were productive about 87% or about 30% of the time. Listed as cytomegalovirus-associated were 150 to 200 TCR beta chains. Reported results showed that the classifier diagnosed cytomegalovirus status with high specificity and sensitivity.

For this clone: Its antigen is not known.

Trimming pared 8 bases from V and 4 bases from J, leaving 19 bases between. The CDR3 is 14 amino acids. CDR1 SGHRS and CDR2 YFSETQ come from the germline V gene. The PCR used 60 Vbeta and 13 Jbeta primers. Some clones are missing from TCRdb's copy, which holds only in-frame ones; the method was immunoSEQ multiplex PCR. The sample totals tens of thousands of clones; its top ten clones hold about 6%. The V call is TRBV5-1, the J call TRBJ2-7, with D possibly matching TRBD1 (5 bases). The receptor's source is a girl aged 5 to 17 in good health and CMV-seropositive. Material: PBMCs. The CDR3 sequence: CASYKGYGVYEQYV. CDR3 sequence (DNA): TGCGCCAGTTACAAGGGGTATGGGGTTTACGAGCAGTACGTC.